This record covers a single T cell receptor (beta chain). Its antigen is not yet known. No much larger clone exists at a distance of one base, and base qualities are not known. These data belong to a study of blood T cell repertoires in COVID-19 (dated by TCRdb to about 2020). About the full investigation: Samples covering the acute and convalescent phases of COVID-19 were provided by collaborators in the United States, Italy and Spain. The material from the prospective study consisted of cDNA or gDNA derived from T cells, B-cell-depleted T cells, or PBMCs. The dataset comprised deeply sampled blood TCRbeta repertoires from subjects exposed to, actively infected with, or recovered from COVID-19. The repertoires were released in a freely available public database meant as a resource for research on the immune response to SARS-CoV-2. Samples were obtained from the ongoing ImmuneRACE study (first 160 participants) and from over a thousand subjects provided by 6 global collaborators. Nearly every sample came with metadata listing a de-identified subject ID, COVID-19 status, age in years and sex. HLA class I and class II types, where available, came from metadata supplied by the sample provider rather than from assay-based typing.

Collaborating institutions collected whole blood in K2EDTA tubes following their own protocols. For TCRbeta analysis, collaborators shipped samples as frozen whole blood, isolated PBMCs, or DNA extracted from either of those sample types. From the germline V gene, CDR1 is SGHNT and CDR2 is YENEEA. After removal of 11 bases from V and 6 bases from J, the junction retains 8 bases not matched to a gene. Its CDR3 holds 12 amino acids, cysteine through phenylalanine. Just the 36-base CDR3 DNA is kept, in frame starting at base 1. TCRbeta CDR3 regions were amplified from genomic DNA by means of the immunoSEQ Assay, a bias-controlled multiplex PCR. Concerning the study's data processing: Nucleated cell counts per sample were estimated from amplification of reference gene primers within the assay. To quantify the absolute abundance of each unique TCRbeta CDR3 rearrangement, sequence reads were collapsed and filtered. For each sample, productive Simpson clonality was calculated by taking the square root of Simpson's diversity index across productive rearrangements. The table comes from immuneACCESS by way of TCRdb, which keeps in-frame sequences with V and J called. Part of the clones is missing from these tables; in studies checked, under half for an unresolved V gene and the rest for unknown reasons. V, J and clone size are taken as reported in that table, and D and trimming were inferred from the DNA itself. Within this sample are nearly 45,000 clones, with about nine tenths of them counted one time only. Approximately 23% of the sample is held by the ten biggest clonotypes.

Results the study describes overall, beyond this receptor: Clinical and demographic metadata were provided uncurated, with the amount varying by source and participant.

This clonotype originated in a woman older than 75 in a cohort sampled during active or convalescent COVID-19. In this chain, TRBV11-3 is recombined with TRBJ2-7, with 9 middle bases fitting TRBD1. The sequenced material came from peripheral blood. The DNA sequence is as follows: TGTGCCGGGGACAGGGTTTTGGGCGAGCAGTACTTC. Translated, this gives CAGDRVLGEQYF.